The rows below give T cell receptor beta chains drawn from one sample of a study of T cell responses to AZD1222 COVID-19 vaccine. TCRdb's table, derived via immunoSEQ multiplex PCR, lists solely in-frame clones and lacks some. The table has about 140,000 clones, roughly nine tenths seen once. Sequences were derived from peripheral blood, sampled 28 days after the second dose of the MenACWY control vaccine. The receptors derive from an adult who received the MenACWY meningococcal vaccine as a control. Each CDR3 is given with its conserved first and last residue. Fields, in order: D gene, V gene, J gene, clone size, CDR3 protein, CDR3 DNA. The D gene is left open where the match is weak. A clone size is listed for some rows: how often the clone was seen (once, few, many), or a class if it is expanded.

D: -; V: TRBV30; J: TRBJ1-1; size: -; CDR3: CAWMRVLGTEAFF; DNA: TGTGCCTGGATGAGGGTACTGGGCACTGAAGCTTTCTTT
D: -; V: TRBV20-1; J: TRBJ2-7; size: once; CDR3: CSCGDYEQYF; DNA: TGCAGTTGCGGAGACTACGAGCAGTACTTC
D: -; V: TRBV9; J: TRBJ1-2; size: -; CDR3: CASSVDWGSYGYTF; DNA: TGTGCCAGCAGCGTAGATTGGGGGAGCTATGGCTACACCTTC
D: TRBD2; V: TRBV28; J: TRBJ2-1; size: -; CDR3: CASSLRAWLAGSYNEQFF; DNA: TGTGCCAGCAGTTTAAGGGCCTGGCTAGCGGGTTCCTACAATGAGCAGTTCTTC
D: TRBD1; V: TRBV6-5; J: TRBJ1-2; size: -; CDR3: CASSYSGQGNYGYTF; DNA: TGTGCCAGCAGTTACTCGGGACAGGGTAACTATGGCTACACCTTC
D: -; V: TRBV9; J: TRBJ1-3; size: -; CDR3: CASSVTHDAGNTIYF; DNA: TGTGCCAGCAGCGTCACGCATGATGCTGGAAACACCATATATTTT
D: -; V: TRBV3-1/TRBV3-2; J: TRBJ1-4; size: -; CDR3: CASSQDGGLLNEKLFF; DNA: TGTGCCAGCAGCCAAGACGGGGGGCTGCTTAATGAAAAACTGTTTTTT
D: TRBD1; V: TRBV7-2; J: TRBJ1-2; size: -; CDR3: CASSLAPTGTAYGYTF; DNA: TGTGCCAGCAGCTTAGCCCCGACAGGGACCGCGTATGGCTACACCTTC
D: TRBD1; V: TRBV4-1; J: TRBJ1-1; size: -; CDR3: CASRRTGETEAFF; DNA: TGCGCCAGCAGGCGGACAGGGGAGACTGAAGCTTTCTTT
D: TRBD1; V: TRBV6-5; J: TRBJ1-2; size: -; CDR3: CASSYTGTGPYGYTF; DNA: TGTGCCAGCAGTTACACGGGGACAGGACCCTATGGCTACACCTTC
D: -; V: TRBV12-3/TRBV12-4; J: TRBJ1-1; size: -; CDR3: CASSLGGDTEAFF; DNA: TGTGCCAGCAGTTTAGGGGGGGACACTGAAGCTTTCTTT
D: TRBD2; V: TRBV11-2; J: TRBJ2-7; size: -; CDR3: CASSTTSGRLHEQYF; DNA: TGTGCCAGCAGCACAACTAGCGGGAGGTTACACGAGCAGTACTTC
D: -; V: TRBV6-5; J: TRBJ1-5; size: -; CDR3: CASKVGEYSNQPQHF; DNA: TGTGCCAGCAAAGTTGGAGAGTATAGCAATCAGCCCCAGCATTTT
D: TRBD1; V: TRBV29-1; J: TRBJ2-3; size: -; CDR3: CSVERTGTDTQYF; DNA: TGCAGCGTTGAAAGGACAGGGACAGATACGCAGTATTTT
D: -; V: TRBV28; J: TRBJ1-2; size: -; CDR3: CASSFPNYGYTF; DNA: TGTGCCAGCAGTTTCCCTAACTATGGCTACACCTTC
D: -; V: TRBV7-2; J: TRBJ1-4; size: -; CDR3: CASSLRRATNEKLFF; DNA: TGTGCCAGCAGCCTTAGACGAGCAACTAATGAAAAACTGTTTTTT
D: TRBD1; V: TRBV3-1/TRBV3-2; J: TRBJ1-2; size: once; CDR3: CASSPGTGFNYGYTF; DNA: TGTGCCAGCAGCCCCGGGACAGGGTTTAACTATGGCTACACCTTC
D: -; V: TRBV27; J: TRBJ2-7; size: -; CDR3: CASSSPSQGVTYEQYF; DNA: TGTGCCAGCAGTTCCCCCTCCCAGGGTGTAACCTACGAGCAGTACTTC
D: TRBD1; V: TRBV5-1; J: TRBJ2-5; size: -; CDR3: CASSLGDSQETQYF; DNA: TGCGCCAGCAGCTTGGGGGACAGTCAAGAGACCCAGTACTTC
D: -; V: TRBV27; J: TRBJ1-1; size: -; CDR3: CASSFRGATEAFF; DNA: TGTGCCAGCAGTTTCCGGGGGGCCACTGAAGCTTTCTTT
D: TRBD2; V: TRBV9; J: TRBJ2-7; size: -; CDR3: CASSALPAGEGEQYF; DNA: TGTGCCAGCAGCGCCCTCCCTGCGGGGGAAGGCGAGCAGTACTTC
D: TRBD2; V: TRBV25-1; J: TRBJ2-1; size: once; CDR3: CASSRLAGVNNEQFF; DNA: TGTGCCAGCAGTCGACTAGCGGGCGTAAACAATGAGCAGTTCTTC
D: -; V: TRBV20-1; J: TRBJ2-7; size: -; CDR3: CSATTGNEQYF; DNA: TGCAGTGCTACTACAGGGAACGAGCAGTACTTC
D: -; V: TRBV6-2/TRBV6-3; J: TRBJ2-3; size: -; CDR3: CASSFQPVADTQYF; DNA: TGTGCCAGCAGTTTCCAACCCGTAGCAGATACGCAGTATTTT
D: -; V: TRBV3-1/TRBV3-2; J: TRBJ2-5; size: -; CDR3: CASSQDDETQYF; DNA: TGTGCCAGCAGCCAAGATGATGAGACCCAGTACTTC
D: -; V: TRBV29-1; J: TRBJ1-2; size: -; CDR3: CSVEVPGGTTYGYTF; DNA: TGCAGCGTTGAAGTCCCCGGTGGGACCACGTATGGCTACACCTTC
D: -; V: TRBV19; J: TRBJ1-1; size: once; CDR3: CASSMLLGTEAFF; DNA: TGTGCCAGTAGTATGTTGTTGGGCACTGAAGCTTTCTTT
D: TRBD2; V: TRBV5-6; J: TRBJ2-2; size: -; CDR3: CASSTGTRAITGELFF; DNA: TGTGCCAGCAGCACCGGGACTAGAGCTATCACCGGGGAGCTGTTTTTT
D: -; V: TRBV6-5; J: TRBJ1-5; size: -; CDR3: CASSSDGSNQPQHF; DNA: TGTGCCAGCAGTTCGGACGGAAGCAATCAGCCCCAGCATTTT
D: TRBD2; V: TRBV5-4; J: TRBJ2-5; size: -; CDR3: CASNQGGSGRGGETQYF; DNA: TGTGCCAGCAACCAAGGAGGAAGCGGGAGAGGAGGAGAGACCCAGTACTTC
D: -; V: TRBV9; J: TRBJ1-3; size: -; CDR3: CASSVAGPLSGNTIYF; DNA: TGTGCCAGCAGCGTAGCAGGCCCGCTCTCTGGAAACACCATATATTTT
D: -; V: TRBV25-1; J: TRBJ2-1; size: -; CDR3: CASSEPNSYNEQFF; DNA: TGTGCCAGCAGTGAACCGAACTCCTACAATGAGCAGTTCTTC
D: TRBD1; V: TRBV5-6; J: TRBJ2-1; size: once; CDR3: CASSRSRDRGRRNEQFF; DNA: TGTGCCAGCAGCCGATCACGGGACAGGGGGCGACGGAATGAGCAGTTCTTC
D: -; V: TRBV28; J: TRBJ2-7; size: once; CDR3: CASSYGGSYEQYF; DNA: TGTGCCAGCAGCTATGGGGGATCGTACGAGCAGTACTTC
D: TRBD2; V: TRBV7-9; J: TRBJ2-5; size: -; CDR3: CASSWGASGGSETQYF; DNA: TGTGCCAGCAGCTGGGGAGCGTCGGGAGGTAGCGAGACCCAGTACTTC
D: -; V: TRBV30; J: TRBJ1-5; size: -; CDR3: CAWRRGALSNQPQHF; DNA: TGTGCCTGGAGGCGGGGGGCACTGAGCAATCAGCCCCAGCATTTT
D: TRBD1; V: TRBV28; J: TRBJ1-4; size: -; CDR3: CASSTTRGFNEKLFF; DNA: TGTGCCAGCAGTACCACCAGGGGGTTCAATGAAAAACTGTTTTTT
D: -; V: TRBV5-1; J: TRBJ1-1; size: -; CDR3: CASSFMRVNTEAFF; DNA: TGCGCCAGCAGCTTTATGAGGGTGAACACTGAAGCTTTCTTT
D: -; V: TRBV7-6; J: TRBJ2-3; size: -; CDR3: CASSQGGSSTDTQYF; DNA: TGTGCCAGCAGCCAGGGGGGTTCTAGCACAGATACGCAGTATTTT
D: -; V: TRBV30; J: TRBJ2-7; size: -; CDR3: CAWSVRGPDEQYF; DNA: TGTGCCTGGAGTGTAAGAGGGCCGGACGAGCAGTACTTC
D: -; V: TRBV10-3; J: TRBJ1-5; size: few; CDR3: CAISAEQVSQPQHF; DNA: TGTGCCATCAGTGCGGAACAGGTATCCCAGCCCCAGCATTTT
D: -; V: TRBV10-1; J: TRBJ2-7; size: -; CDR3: CASSHHGGPPYEQYF; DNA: TGCGCCAGCAGTCACCACGGGGGTCCTCCCTACGAGCAGTACTTC
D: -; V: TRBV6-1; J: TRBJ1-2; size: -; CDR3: CASSENVGVGSTLYGYTF; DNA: TGTGCCAGCAGTGAAAACGTCGGGGTAGGTAGCACCCTGTATGGCTACACCTTC
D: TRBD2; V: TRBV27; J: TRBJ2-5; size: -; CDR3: CASSLSGRGGASSFIETQYF; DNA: TGTGCCAGCAGTTTATCGGGCCGGGGGGGCGCTTCCTCTTTCATTGAGACCCAGTACTTC
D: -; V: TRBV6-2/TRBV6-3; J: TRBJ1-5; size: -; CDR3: CASSSQVENQPQHF; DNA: TGTGCCAGCAGTTCACAGGTCGAAAATCAGCCCCAGCATTTT
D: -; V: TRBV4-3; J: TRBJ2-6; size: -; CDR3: CASSRAIRDTLSGANVLTF; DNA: TGCGCCAGCAGCCGGGCCATCCGGGACACGCTCTCTGGGGCCAACGTCCTGACTTTC
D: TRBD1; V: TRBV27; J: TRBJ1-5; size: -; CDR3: CASSNRQGAGNQPQHF; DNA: TGTGCCAGCAGCAATCGACAGGGGGCAGGTAATCAGCCCCAGCATTTT
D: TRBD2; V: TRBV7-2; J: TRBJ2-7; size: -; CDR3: CASSLGAGGYYEQYF; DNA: TGTGCCAGCAGCTTAGGAGCGGGAGGGTACTACGAGCAGTACTTC
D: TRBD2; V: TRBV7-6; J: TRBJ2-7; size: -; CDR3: CASSLKGGRLAGESYEQYF; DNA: TGTGCCAGCAGCTTAAAAGGGGGTAGACTAGCGGGAGAATCATACGAGCAGTACTTC
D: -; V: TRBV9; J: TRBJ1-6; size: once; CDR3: CASTPGAESNSPLHF; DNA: TGTGCCAGCACACCTGGGGCGGAATCGAATTCACCCCTCCACTTT
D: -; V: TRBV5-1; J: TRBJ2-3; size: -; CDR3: CASSISQSTDTQYF; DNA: TGCGCCAGCAGCATCTCTCAGAGCACAGATACGCAGTATTTT
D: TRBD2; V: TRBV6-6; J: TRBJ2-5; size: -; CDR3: CASSPLMGLAGVETQYF; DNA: TGTGCCAGCAGTCCACTTATGGGACTAGCGGGGGTTGAGACCCAGTACTTC
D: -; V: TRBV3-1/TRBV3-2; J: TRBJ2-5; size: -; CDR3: CASSQDQETQYF; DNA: TGTGCCAGCAGCCAGGATCAAGAGACCCAGTACTTC
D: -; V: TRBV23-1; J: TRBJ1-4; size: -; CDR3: CASSQSIAGRPATNEKLFF; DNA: TGCGCCAGCAGTCAATCGATTGCGGGGCGCCCTGCAACTAATGAAAAACTGTTTTTT
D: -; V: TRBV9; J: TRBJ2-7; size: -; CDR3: CASSSRWTADEQYF; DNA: TGTGCCAGCAGCTCAAGATGGACAGCCGACGAGCAGTACTTC
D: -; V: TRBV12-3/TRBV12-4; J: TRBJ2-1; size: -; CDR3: CASSLLGNEQFF; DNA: TGTGCCAGCAGTTTACTGGGTAATGAGCAGTTCTTC
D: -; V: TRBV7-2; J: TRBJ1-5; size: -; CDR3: CASSLKGGNQPQHF; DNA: TGTGCCAGCAGTTTGAAGGGGGGAAATCAGCCCCAGCATTTT
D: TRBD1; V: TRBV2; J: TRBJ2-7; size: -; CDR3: CASRAGTGEYYEQYF; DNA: TGTGCCAGCAGGGCCGGGACAGGGGAGTACTACGAGCAGTACTTC
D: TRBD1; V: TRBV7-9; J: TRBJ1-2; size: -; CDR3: CASSFADRGKGGYTF; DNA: TGTGCCAGCAGCTTCGCGGACAGGGGAAAAGGTGGCTACACCTTC
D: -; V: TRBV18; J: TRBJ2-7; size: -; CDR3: CASSPGATSDYEQYF; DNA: TGTGCCAGCTCACCGGGGGCTACTAGCGACTACGAGCAGTACTTC